The clone carrying this TCR beta chain was observed at least ten times. Its antigen is not identified. One entry per CDR3 protein, called by TCRdb with MiXCR from the 5' RACE reads. Found here are hundreds of thousands of distinct CDR3 sequences, approximately 4% of them singletons; the top ten hold under 30%. This specimen belongs to a study of T cells after yellow fever vaccination. Study overall: Preparing low-cell-number fractions relied on SMART-Seq v4 Ultra Low Input.

Findings and caveats of the study: Most primary-vaccination clones reappeared after the booster (about 97% CD4, more than 70% CD8). Abundant clonotypes (contaminants from the bulk population) could be present in FACS-sorted repertoires. Peaking faster, on day 5 versus 15, the secondary response was nonetheless weaker.

V was shortened by 5 bases and J by 5 bases, with 6 bases between the two germline ends. The CDR3 consists of 11 residues. CDR1 SGHTA and CDR2 FQGNSA come from the germline V gene. This chain uses TRBV7-2 with TRBJ1-1; unclear D gene. The sequences come from PBMCs, collected 5 days after the yellow fever booster vaccination. The clonotype comes from a man between 18 and 35 years old who received the YFV17D yellow fever vaccine. The CDR3 region is CASSRQTEAFF. The CDR3 DNA sequence: TGTGCCAGCAGCCGCCAAACTGAAGCTTTCTTT.